Listed below are T cell receptor beta chains from one sample, sequenced in a study of T cell changes during pregnancy in multiple sclerosis. Method: immunoSEQ multiplex PCR; TCRdb's copy keeps in-frame clones and lacks some. Seen here are 130,000 or so clones, about 94% observed once, and the top ten hold approximately 5.8%. Source: peripheral blood, taken before pregnancy. These receptors were collected from a female donor with multiple sclerosis, enrolled in a pregnancy study. Both conserved end residues are part of each CDR3. A D gene is named only where the DNA matches it firmly. Only part of the rows carry a size: once, few, many, or a class if the clone is expanded.

>TRBD1|TRBV7-2|NA|TRBJ2-5
TGTGCCAGCAGCTCCGACAGGGGGCTGGGGGAGACCCAGTACTTC
CASSSDRGLGETQYF
>NA|TRBV10-3|NA|TRBJ1-3
TGTGCCATCATGCGGGGGGAAGGAAACACCATATATTTT
CAIMRGEGNTIYF
>NA|TRBV28|once|TRBJ1-5
TGTGCCAGCGGCGCTACAGGAAGAAATCAGCCCCAGCATTTT
CASGATGRNQPQHF
>NA|TRBV9|NA|TRBJ2-2
TGTGCCAGCAGCCCATCAGGGTTAGGGGAGCTGTTTTTT
CASSPSGLGELFF
>NA|TRBV5-8|once|TRBJ2-7
TGTGCCAGCAGCTTGGCCAGCTACGAGCAGTACTTC
CASSLASYEQYF
>TRBD2|TRBV5-1|once|TRBJ2-1
TGCGCCAGCAGCTTGGTGTTTTTTGGTGGTGACCTTTTTAGTAGCGGGAGGGGGAATGAGCAGTTCTTC
CASSLVFFGGDLFSSGRGNEQFF
>NA|TRBV11-3|NA|TRBJ2-3
TGTGCCAGCAGCTTAGAGGGGCCCACAGATACGCAGTATTTT
CASSLEGPTDTQYF
>TRBD1|TRBV7-9|NA|TRBJ1-2
TGTGCCAGCAGCTTAGCGTCACAGGGGGGCCTTGGTGGCTACACCTTC
CASSLASQGGLGGYTF
>NA|TRBV30|NA|TRBJ1-6
TGTGCCTGGACCTACAGGGATTCACCCCTCCACTTT
CAWTYRDSPLHF
>TRBD1|TRBV7-8|few|TRBJ2-5
TGTGCCAGCAGCTCAGGAAGGGGGCAGGGGCAAGAGACCCAGTACTTC
CASSSGRGQGQETQYF
>NA|TRBV11-2|once|TRBJ2-5
TGTGCCAGCGGCGGTAGTTTCCAAGAGACCCAGTACTTC
CASGGSFQETQYF
>TRBD2|TRBV28|NA|TRBJ2-7
TGTGCCAGCAGTTGGACTAGCGGATACGAGCAGTACTTC
CASSWTSGYEQYF
>TRBD2|TRBV6-1|NA|TRBJ2-5
TGTGCCAGCAGTGGGGTAGCGGGAGATGAAGAGACCCAGTACTTC
CASSGVAGDEETQYF
>NA|TRBV15|NA|TRBJ1-2
TGTGCCACCAGCAGAGAAGGACATTATGGCTACACCTTC
CATSREGHYGYTF
>NA|TRBV29-1|NA|TRBJ2-6
TGCAGCGTTCTACAGAGCTCTGGGGCCAACGTCCTGACTTTC
CSVLQSSGANVLTF
>NA|TRBV7-8|NA|TRBJ1-4
TGTGCCAGCAGCCCGGACAGCGCAGGTGAAAAACTGTTTTTT
CASSPDSAGEKLFF
>NA|TRBV2|NA|TRBJ1-2
TGTGCCAGCGGGCAGGACTATGGCTACACCTTC
CASGQDYGYTF
>TRBD1|TRBV7-2|NA|TRBJ1-1
TGTGCCAGCAGCCGTCGACAGGGTCGGGGAACTGAAGCTTTCTTT
CASSRRQGRGTEAFF
>TRBD1|TRBV27|NA|TRBJ1-1
TGTGCCAGCAGTCGGGCCGGGACAGGGGGCTTAGGTTTCTTT
CASSRAGTGGLGFF
>TRBD2|TRBV9|NA|TRBJ2-3
TGTGCCAGCAGCGTAGGGAGAGCGGGAGGAGATACGCAGTATTTT
CASSVGRAGGDTQYF
>TRBD1|TRBV29-1|NA|TRBJ1-1
TGCAGCGTTGATACGGGACAGGGGAGGATGAACACTGAAGCTTTCTTT
CSVDTGQGRMNTEAFF
>NA|TRBV7-3|NA|TRBJ1-1
TGTGCCAGCAGCTTAAATCGACACATTGCCACTGAAGCTTTCTTT
CASSLNRHIATEAFF
>NA|TRBV7-6|NA|TRBJ1-1
TGTGCCAGCAGCTTAGGCAGGCTGAACACTGAAGCTTTCTTT
CASSLGRLNTEAFF
>TRBD2|TRBV5-5|NA|TRBJ2-1
TGTGCCAGCAGCTGGGGGACTAGCGGTTATTACAATGAGCAGTTCTTC
CASSWGTSGYYNEQFF
>TRBD2|TRBV10-1|once|TRBJ2-1
TGCGCCAGCAGTGAGTCGGGGGGACTAGCGGGATTTGAGCAGTTCTTC
CASSESGGLAGFEQFF
>NA|TRBV29-1|NA|TRBJ1-1
TGCAGCCATAAGGAGGGGACCACTGAAGCTTTCTTT
CSHKEGTTEAFF
>NA|TRBV6-6|once|TRBJ1-6
TGTGCCAGCAGTTACTCGACTCTAGGCCGGAATTCACCCCTCCACTTT
CASSYSTLGRNSPLHF
>NA|TRBV30|NA|TRBJ1-3
TGTGCCTGGAGGTGGGAGACGAACACCATATATTTT
CAWRWETNTIYF
>NA|TRBV18|NA|TRBJ1-1
TGTGCCAGCTCACCGCCCCTCAGTATGAACACTGAAGCTTTCTTT
CASSPPLSMNTEAFF
>TRBD2|TRBV27|NA|TRBJ2-1
TGTGCCAGCAGACCAGCGGGAGGGCCGGTGGAGCAGTTCTTC
CASRPAGGPVEQFF
>TRBD1|TRBV5-8|NA|TRBJ1-4
TGTGCCAGCAGCCGGGACAGGGGGCTGGAAAAACTGTTTTTT
CASSRDRGLEKLFF
>TRBD1|TRBV7-9|NA|TRBJ2-1
TGTGCCAGCAGCTTAGCGGTTGCGTCAGGGGGCCAAGACAATGAGCAGTTCTTC
CASSLAVASGGQDNEQFF
>NA|TRBV10-3|NA|TRBJ2-3
TGTGCCATCAGTGGGGGGAAGGGAGGACCAGATACGCAGTATTTT
CAISGGKGGPDTQYF
>NA|TRBV6-6|NA|TRBJ1-2
TGTGCCAGCAGTTCAGGGTCGGACTATGGCTACACCTTC
CASSSGSDYGYTF
>TRBD1|TRBV19|NA|TRBJ1-5
TGTGCCAGTAGTACTCACGGGACAGGAGGGAATCAGCCCCAGCATTTT
CASSTHGTGGNQPQHF
>NA|TRBV5-5|NA|TRBJ1-4
TGTGCCAGCAGCTTTTTGGGGGGTCCAACTAATGAAAAACTGTTTTTT
CASSFLGGPTNEKLFF
>NA|TRBV7-9|NA|TRBJ1-1
TGTGCCAGCAGCTTAGGCGCCATCACAGCTGAAGCTTTCTTT
CASSLGAITAEAFF
>NA|TRBV7-3|NA|TRBJ2-5
TGTGCCAGCAGCTTAGGTCCGGGGGGCAGGGAGACCCAGTACTTC
CASSLGPGGRETQYF
>NA|TRBV21-1|NA|TRBJ2-2
TGTGCCAGCAGCAAAAAGGGAGCCCAGCTAGGTACCGGGGAGCTGTTTTTT
CASSKKGAQLGTGELFF
>TRBD1|TRBV2|NA|TRBJ2-6
TGTGCCAGCCCCCGTACTAATTCAGGGGGCGCAGGGGCCAACGTCCTGACTTTC
CASPRTNSGGAGANVLTF
>TRBD2|TRBV5-4|NA|TRBJ2-5
TGTGCCAGCAGCTTGTTGGCTAGCGGGAGGCAAGAGACCCAGTACTTC
CASSLLASGRQETQYF
>TRBD2|TRBV4-1|NA|TRBJ2-2
TGCGCCAGCAGCCAACGCGGGCTAGCGGGGAACACCGGGGAGCTGTTTTTT
CASSQRGLAGNTGELFF
>NA|TRBV9|few|TRBJ1-2
TGTGCCAGCTCTGACATGCATGGCTACACCTTC
CASSDMHGYTF
>NA|TRBV5-4|NA|TRBJ1-1
TGTGCCAGCAGCTTTTTCCGCCAGGGCACTGAAGCTTTCTTT
CASSFFRQGTEAFF
>NA|TRBV6-6|NA|TRBJ1-1
TGTGCCAGCAGGGGCACCGGGACAAACACTGAAGCTTTCTTT
CASRGTGTNTEAFF